One sample yielded the 3 T cell receptor beta chains listed below, sequenced in a study of CD8 T cells in ankylosing spondylitis (dated by TCRdb to about 2017). Antigens for these TCRs are unknown. What the authors observed across the whole study: Blood from ankylosing spondylitis patients appeared to be characterized by a TCR beta motif made up of several highly homologous amino acid variants.

Library prep was done by 5' RACE. The listed sequencing device is Illumina HiSeq 2500. TCRdb trimmed the raw reads at Q25, called clones with MiXCR and kept productive beta chains. Each record represents a unique CDR3 protein, reported with the most common genes and DNA among its rows. For this sample there are about 340,000 distinct CDR3 sequences; around 8% appear just once. Roughly 14% of the sample is held by the ten biggest clonotypes. Sequences were obtained from blood, either unsorted or a sorted T cell fraction (not recorded which). The receptors were sampled from a male donor with ankylosing spondylitis.

This clonotype was counted only a few times. The chain couples TRBV27 to TRBJ2-1; 10 bases map to TRBD2. The J segment lost 4 bases and the V segment lost 0 bases, leaving 9 bases of the junction unmatched. Germline V lookup: CDR1 MNHEY, CDR2 SMNVEV (reference sequence). The CDR3 totals 18 residues. CDR3 nucleotides: TGTGCCAGCAGTTTATCTACCCCAGGGACTAGCGTTTACAATGAGCAGTTCTTC. Residues: CASSLSTPGTSVYNEQFF.

This clonotype was seen at least ten times. The chain combines TRBV12-3 or TRBV12-4 with TRBJ1-3; D gene ambiguous. The CDR3 is made up of 15 amino acids. Trimming removed 4 bases from V and 5 bases from J, with 15 bases in between. The CDR3 protein is CASSSVGGQRNTIYF. In DNA, the CDR3 is TGTGCCAGCAGTTCCGTGGGTGGGCAGAGAAACACCATATATTTT.

This clonotype was counted a few times. The rearrangement links TRBV20-1 to TRBJ2-3; D possibly corresponds to TRBD2 (6 bases). The germline V gene has CDR1 DFQATT and CDR2 SNEGSKA (reference sequence). The CDR3 is made up of 16 amino acids. With 0 bases removed from V and 2 bases from J, the gap between germline ends came to 15 bases. The CDR3 here is CSARDMVGLYTDTQYF. In DNA form, the CDR3 reads TGCAGTGCTAGAGATATGGTAGGACTATACACAGATACGCAGTATTTT.